The rows below give T cell receptor beta chains drawn from one sample of a study of patients and donors after allogeneic stem cell transplantation. From the RT-PCR reads, TCRdb called clonotypes with MiXCR, one entry per CDR3 protein. Of around 150,000 distinct CDR3 sequences listed, approximately 35% are singletons. The material sequenced was blood, either unsorted or a sorted T cell fraction (not recorded which). Receptor source: a human donor who was either an allogeneic HSCT recipient or a stem cell or donor lymphocyte infusion donor (not recorded which). It is not recorded whose cells these are; they may come from a transplant donor. Both conserved end residues are part of each CDR3. The D gene is left open where the match is weak. The size entry is marked missing in some rows and otherwise reads once, few, many or a size class.

CDR3 DNA | CDR3 protein | D gene | V gene | clone size | J gene
TGTGCCAGCAGTTACTCCGGGACTAGCGGGGGGGCCGCAGATACGCAGTATTTT | CASSYSGTSGGAADTQYF | TRBD2 | TRBV6-5 | . | TRBJ2-3
TGTGCCAGCAGTTCCAGGGATGGGATGAATTCACCCCTCCACTTT | CASSSRDGMNSPLHF | . | TRBV12-3/TRBV12-4 | few | TRBJ1-6
TGTGCCAGCAGCTTGGCCCCCCTACTAGCGGGCCTCACCGAGGAGCTGTTTTTT | CASSLAPLLAGLTEELFF | TRBD2 | TRBV5-6 | . | TRBJ2-2
TGCAGTGCCCAACCATGGGGAAGGGAAAAACTGTTTTTT | CSAQPWGREKLFF | . | TRBV20-1 | many | TRBJ1-4
TGCAGTGCCCCCCCCGAAGAATCACCCCTCCACTTT | CSAPPEESPLHF | . | TRBV20-1 | . | TRBJ1-6
TGTGCCAGCATGGAACTAGCGGGGCCCTACGAGCAGTACTTC | CASMELAGPYEQYF | TRBD2 | TRBV12-3/TRBV12-4 | . | TRBJ2-7
TGTGCCAGCAGCCCCAGGACGATTAGCTCCTATAATTCACCCCTCCACTTT | CASSPRTISSYNSPLHF | . | TRBV11-2 | few | TRBJ1-6
TGCAGCGTTGATGTCAGATCTGAGCCTGAAGCTTTCTTT | CSVDVRSEPEAFF | . | TRBV29-1 | few | TRBJ1-1
TGTGCCAGCTCCCCTGAGACAGGGAGCAATCAGCCCCAGCATTTT | CASSPETGSNQPQHF | TRBD1 | TRBV18 | few | TRBJ1-5
TGTGCCAGCAGTGAGCTTCTGACAGGGACGGTCTCTAATGGCTACACCTTC | CASSELLTGTVSNGYTF | TRBD1 | TRBV25-1 | few | TRBJ1-2
TGTGCCAGCAGTTCTTGGACGGACGCCTATGGCTACACCTTC | CASSSWTDAYGYTF | . | TRBV12-3/TRBV12-4 | once | TRBJ1-2
TGTGCCAGCGACCCGGGACACCCGGGCTACGAGCAGTACTTC | CASDPGHPGYEQYF | . | TRBV6-2/TRBV6-3 | . | TRBJ2-7
TGTGCCAGCAGTAAACAGTGGACAGGTGGTATTGAAAAACTGTTTTTT | CASSKQWTGGIEKLFF | TRBD1 | TRBV28 | few | TRBJ1-4
TGTGCCAGCAGCTTAGCAACCCACTACGAGCAGTACTTC | CASSLATHYEQYF | . | TRBV7-6 | . | TRBJ2-7
TGCAGTGCCAGGGACAGCCCTTCCAAAAACATTCAGTACTTC | CSARDSPSKNIQYF | TRBD1 | TRBV20-1 | . | TRBJ2-4
TGCGCCAGCAGCCAACTAGCGGGGCCCAACAATGAGCAGTTCTTC | CASSQLAGPNNEQFF | TRBD2 | TRBV4-1 | . | TRBJ2-1
TGCGCCAGCAGTCAATCCCGCGACAGGGGGTTGTACAATGAGCAGTTCTTC | CASSQSRDRGLYNEQFF | TRBD1 | TRBV23-1 | . | TRBJ2-1
TGTGCCAGCAGCTTAGGGGAGGGACGACAGCCCCAGCATTTT | CASSLGEGRQPQHF | . | TRBV7-2 | . | TRBJ1-5
TGTGCCAGCAGTGAGTTCAAGCCCTACTATGGCTACACCTTC | CASSEFKPYYGYTF | . | TRBV2 | few | TRBJ1-2
TGCGCCAGCAGCGAGACAGGGAACACTGAAGCTTTCTTT | CASSETGNTEAFF | . | TRBV4-1 | few | TRBJ1-1